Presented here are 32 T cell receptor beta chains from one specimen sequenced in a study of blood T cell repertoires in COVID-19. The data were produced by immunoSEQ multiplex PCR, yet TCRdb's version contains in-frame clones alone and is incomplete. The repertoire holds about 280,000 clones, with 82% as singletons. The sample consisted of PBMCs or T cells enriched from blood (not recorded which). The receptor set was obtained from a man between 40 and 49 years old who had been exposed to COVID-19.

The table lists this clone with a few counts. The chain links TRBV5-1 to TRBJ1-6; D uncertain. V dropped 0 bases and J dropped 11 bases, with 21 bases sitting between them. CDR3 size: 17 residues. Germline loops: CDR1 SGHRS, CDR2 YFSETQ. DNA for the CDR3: TGCGCCAGCAGCTTGGATGGGAGAGACACCGCCGCAGCACCCCTCCACTTT. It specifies CASSLDGRDTAAAPLHF. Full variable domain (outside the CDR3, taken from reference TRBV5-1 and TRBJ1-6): KAGVTQTPRYLIKTRGQQVTLSCSPISGHRSVSWYQQTPGQGLQFLFEYFSETQRNKGNFPGRFSGRQFSNSRSEMNVSTLELGDSALYLCASSLDGRDTAAAPLHFGNGTRLTVT.

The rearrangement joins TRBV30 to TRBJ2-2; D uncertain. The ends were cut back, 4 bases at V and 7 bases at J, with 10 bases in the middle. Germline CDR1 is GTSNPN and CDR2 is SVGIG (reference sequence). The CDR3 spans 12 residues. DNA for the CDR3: TGTGCCTGGACGACTGGTTTCGGGGAGCTGTTTTTT. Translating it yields CAWTTGFGELFF.

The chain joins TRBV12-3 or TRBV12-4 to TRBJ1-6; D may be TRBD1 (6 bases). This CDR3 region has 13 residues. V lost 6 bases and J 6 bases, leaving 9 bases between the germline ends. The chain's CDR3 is CASRQQGNSPLHF. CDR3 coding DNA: TGTGCCAGCAGGCAACAGGGTAATTCACCCCTCCACTTT.

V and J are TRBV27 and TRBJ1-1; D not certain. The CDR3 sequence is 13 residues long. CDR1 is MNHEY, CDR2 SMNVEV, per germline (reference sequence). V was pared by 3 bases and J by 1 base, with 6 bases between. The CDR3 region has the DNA TGTGCCAGCAGTTTGGCGGGGAACACTGAAGCTTTCTTT. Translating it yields CASSLAGNTEAFF.

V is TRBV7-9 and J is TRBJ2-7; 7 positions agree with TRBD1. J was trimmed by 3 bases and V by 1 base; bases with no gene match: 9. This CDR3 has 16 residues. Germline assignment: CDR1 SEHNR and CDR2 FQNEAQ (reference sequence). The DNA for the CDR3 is TGTGCCAGCAGCTTAGGCCCCCGGGACAGTCTCTACGAGCAGTACTTC. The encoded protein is CASSLGPRDSLYEQYF.

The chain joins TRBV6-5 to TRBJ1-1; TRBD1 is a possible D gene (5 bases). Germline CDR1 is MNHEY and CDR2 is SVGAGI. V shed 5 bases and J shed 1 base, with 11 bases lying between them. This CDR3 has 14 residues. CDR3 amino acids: CASSIDSWNTEAFF. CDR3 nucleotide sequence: TGTGCCAGCAGTATTGACAGTTGGAACACTGAAGCTTTCTTT.

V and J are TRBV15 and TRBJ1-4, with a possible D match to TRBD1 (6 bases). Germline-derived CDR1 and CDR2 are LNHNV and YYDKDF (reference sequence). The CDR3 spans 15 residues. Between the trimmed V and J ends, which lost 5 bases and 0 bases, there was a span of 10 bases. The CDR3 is CATSPRTATNEKLFF. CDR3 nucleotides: TGTGCCACCAGCCCTAGGACAGCAACTAATGAAAAACTGTTTTTT.

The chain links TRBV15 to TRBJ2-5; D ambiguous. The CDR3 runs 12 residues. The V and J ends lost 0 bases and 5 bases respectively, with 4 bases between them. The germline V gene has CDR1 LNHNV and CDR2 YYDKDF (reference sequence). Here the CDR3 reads CATSRDTETQYF. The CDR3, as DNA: TGTGCCACCAGCAGAGATACTGAGACCCAGTACTTC.

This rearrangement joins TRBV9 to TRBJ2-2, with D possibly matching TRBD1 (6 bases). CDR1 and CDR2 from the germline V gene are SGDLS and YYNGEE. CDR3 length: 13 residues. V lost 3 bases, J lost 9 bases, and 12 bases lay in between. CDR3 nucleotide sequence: TGTGCCAGCAGCGCCCAAGGGGGACGGGAGCTGTTTTTT. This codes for CASSAQGGRELFF.

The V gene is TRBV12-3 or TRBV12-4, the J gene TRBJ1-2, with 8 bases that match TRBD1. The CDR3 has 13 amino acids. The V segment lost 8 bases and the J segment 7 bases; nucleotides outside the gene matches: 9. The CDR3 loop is CASGLRGRSGYTF. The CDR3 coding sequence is TGTGCCAGCGGACTCAGGGGGCGGTCTGGCTACACCTTC.

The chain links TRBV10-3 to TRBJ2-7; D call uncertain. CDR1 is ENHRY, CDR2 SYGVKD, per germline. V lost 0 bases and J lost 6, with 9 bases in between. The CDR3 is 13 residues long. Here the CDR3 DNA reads TGTGCCATCAGTGAGTCGAATCTACGCGAGCAGTACTTC. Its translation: CAISESNLREQYF.

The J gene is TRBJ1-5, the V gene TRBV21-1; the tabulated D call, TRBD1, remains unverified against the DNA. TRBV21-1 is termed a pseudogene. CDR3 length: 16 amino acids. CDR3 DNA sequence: TGTGCCAGCAGCACCCGGGACAGGGGGCTGGGTCAGCCCCAGCATTTT. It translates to CASSTRDRGLGQPQHF.

CDR3 sequence (DNA): TGTGCCAGCTCACCTGGGGCAGCAGAGACCCAGTACTTC. This translates into CASSPGAAETQYF. This chain links TRBV18 with TRBJ2-5, with D maybe TRBD1 (5 bases). CDR1 and CDR2 (germline): KGHSH, LQKENI. Trimming took 3 bases from V and 4 from J, leaving 9 bases between them. The CDR3 totals 13 residues.

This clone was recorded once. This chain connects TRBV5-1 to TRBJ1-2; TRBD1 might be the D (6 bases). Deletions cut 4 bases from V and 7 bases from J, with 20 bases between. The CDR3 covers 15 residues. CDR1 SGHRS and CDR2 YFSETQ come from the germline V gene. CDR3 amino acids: CASSQSNREWTGYTF. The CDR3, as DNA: TGCGCCAGCAGCCAATCGAACAGGGAATGGACTGGCTACACCTTC.

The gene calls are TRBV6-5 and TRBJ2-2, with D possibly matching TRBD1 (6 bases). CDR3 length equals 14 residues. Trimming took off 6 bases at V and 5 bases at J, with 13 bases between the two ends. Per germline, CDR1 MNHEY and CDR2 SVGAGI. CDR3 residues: CASRTNRATGELFF. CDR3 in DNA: TGTGCCAGCAGAACCAACAGGGCTACCGGGGAGCTGTTTTTT.

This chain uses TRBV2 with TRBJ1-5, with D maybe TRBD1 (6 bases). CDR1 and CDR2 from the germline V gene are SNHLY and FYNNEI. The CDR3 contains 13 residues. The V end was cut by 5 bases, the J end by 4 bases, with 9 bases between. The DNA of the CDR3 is TGTGCCAGCAGTCAGGGGCAAAATCAGCCCCAGCATTTT. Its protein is CASSQGQNQPQHF.

The CDR3 reads CASSLGQGSNQPQHF. CDR3 DNA sequence: TGTGCCAGTAGTCTCGGACAGGGTAGCAATCAGCCCCAGCATTTT. The V gene is TRBV19, the J gene TRBJ1-5; 8 bases are a match to TRBD1. J lost 0 bases, V lost 5 bases, and 3 bases had no gene match. The germline CDR1 and CDR2 sequences are LNHDA and SQIVND (reference sequence). The CDR3 spans 15 residues.

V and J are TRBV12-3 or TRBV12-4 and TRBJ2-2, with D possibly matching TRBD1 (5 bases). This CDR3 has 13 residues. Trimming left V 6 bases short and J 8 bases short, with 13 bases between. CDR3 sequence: CASRIWGRGELFF. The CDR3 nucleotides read TGTGCCAGCAGAATCTGGGGCAGGGGGGAGCTGTTTTTT.

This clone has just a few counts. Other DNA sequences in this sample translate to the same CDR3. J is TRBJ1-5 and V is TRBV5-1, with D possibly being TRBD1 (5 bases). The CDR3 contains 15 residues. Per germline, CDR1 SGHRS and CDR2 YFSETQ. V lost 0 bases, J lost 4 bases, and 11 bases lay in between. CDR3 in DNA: TGCGCCAGCAGCTTGGGGGGCACAGATAATCAGCCCCAGCATTTT. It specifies CASSLGGTDNQPQHF.

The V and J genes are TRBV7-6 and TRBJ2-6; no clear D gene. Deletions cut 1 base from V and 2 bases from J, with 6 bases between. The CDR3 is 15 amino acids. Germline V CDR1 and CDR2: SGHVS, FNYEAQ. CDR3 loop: CASSLGAPGANVLTF. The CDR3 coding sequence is TGTGCCAGCAGCTTAGGGGCGCCTGGGGCCAACGTCCTGACTTTC.

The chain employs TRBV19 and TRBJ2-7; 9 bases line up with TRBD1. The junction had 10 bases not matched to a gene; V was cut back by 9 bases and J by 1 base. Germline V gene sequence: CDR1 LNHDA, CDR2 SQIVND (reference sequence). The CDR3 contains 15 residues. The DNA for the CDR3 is TGTGCCAGCTCAGACCTCGGACAGGGGTCCTACGAGCAGTACTTC. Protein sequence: CASSDLGQGSYEQYF.

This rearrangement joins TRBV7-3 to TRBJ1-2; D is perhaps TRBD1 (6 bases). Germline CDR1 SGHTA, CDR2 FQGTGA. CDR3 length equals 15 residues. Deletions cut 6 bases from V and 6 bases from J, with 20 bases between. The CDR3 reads CASRIRTPGANGYTF. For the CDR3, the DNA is TGTGCCAGCAGGATCAGAACACCAGGGGCGAATGGCTACACCTTC.

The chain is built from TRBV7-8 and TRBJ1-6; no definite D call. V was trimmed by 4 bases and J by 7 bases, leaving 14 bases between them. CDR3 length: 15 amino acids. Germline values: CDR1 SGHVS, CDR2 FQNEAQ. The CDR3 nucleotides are TGTGCCAGCAGCTCGGGTTGGGGAGGGAATTCACCCCTCCACTTT. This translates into CASSSGWGGNSPLHF.

This CDR3 is CATNLGRLLDEKLFF. CDR3 in DNA: TGTGCCACCAACCTGGGGCGTTTGTTGGATGAAAAACTGTTTTTT. J is TRBJ1-4 and V is TRBV7-9, with D perhaps matching TRBD1 (5 bases). Germline V gives CDR1 SEHNR, CDR2 FQNEAQ (reference sequence). The CDR3 has 15 amino acids. With 10 bases removed from V and 6 bases from J, the gap between germline ends came to 21 bases.

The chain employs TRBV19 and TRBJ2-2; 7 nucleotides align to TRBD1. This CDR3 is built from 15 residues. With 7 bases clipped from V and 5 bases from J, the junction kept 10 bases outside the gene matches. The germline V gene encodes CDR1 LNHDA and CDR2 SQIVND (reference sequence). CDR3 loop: CASTLQGTVTGELFF. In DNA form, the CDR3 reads TGTGCCAGTACCCTTCAGGGGACAGTAACCGGGGAGCTGTTTTTT.

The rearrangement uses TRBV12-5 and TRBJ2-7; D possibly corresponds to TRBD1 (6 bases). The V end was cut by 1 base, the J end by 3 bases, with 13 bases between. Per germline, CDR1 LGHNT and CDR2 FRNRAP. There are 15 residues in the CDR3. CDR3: CASGLALTGGYEQYF. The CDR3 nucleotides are TGTGCTAGTGGTTTGGCCTTGACAGGCGGCTACGAGCAGTACTTC.

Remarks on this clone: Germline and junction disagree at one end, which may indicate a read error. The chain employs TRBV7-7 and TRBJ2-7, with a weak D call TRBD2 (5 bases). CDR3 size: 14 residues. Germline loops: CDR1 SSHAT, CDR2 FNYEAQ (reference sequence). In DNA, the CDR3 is TGTGCTAGCAGCCCACTAGACGCTTTCTCCGAGCAGTACTTC. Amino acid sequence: CASSPLDAFSEQYF.

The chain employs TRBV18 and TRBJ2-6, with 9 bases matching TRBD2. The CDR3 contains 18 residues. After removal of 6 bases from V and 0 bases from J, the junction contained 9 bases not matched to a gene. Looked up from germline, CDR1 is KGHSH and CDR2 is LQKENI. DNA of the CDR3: TGTGCCAGCTCCGAGGGCCTAGCGGGGACCTCTGGGGCCAACGTCCTGACTTTC. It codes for CASSEGLAGTSGANVLTF.

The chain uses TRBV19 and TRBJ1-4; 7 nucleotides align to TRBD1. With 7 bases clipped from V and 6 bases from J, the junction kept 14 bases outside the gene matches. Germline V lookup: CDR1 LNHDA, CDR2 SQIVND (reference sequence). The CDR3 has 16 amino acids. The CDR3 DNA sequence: TGTGCCAGTACTCCCTTTATGGGCGACAGGGATGAAAAACTGTTTTTT. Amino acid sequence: CASTPFMGDRDEKLFF. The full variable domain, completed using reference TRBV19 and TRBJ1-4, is DGGITQSPKYLFRKEGQNVTLSCEQNLNHDAMYWYRQDPGQGLRLIYYSQIVNDFQKGDIAEGYSVSREKKESFPLTVTSAQKNPTAFYLCASTPFMGDRDEKLFFGSGTQLSVL.

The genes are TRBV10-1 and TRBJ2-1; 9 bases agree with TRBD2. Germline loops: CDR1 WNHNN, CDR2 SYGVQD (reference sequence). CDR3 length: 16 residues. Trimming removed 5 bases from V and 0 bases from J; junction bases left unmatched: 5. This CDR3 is CASSSGGGGSYNEQFF. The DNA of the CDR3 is TGCGCCAGCAGTTCGGGCGGGGGGGGCTCCTACAATGAGCAGTTCTTC.

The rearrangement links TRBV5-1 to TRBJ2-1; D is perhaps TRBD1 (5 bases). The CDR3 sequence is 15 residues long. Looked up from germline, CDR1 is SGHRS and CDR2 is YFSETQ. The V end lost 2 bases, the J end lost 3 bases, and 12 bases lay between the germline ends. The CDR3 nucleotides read TGCGCCAGCAGCTTAGGGGTGTCAGGCTACAATGAGCAGTTCTTC. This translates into CASSLGVSGYNEQFF.

The CDR3 spells CASSYRDRGKPQHF. The CDR3 DNA sequence: TGTGCCAGCAGCTACCGGGACAGGGGTAAGCCCCAGCATTTT. The chain has TRBV5-6 and TRBJ1-5, with TRBD1 identical over 10 bases. CDR1 and CDR2 (germline): SGHDT, YYEEEE. V trimming: 3 bases; J trimming: 8 bases; junction bases outside the gene matches: 5. The CDR3 runs 14 residues. The full variable domain, in which reference TRBV5-6 and TRBJ1-5 provide the parts outside the CDR3, is DAGVTQSPTHLIKTRGQQVTLRCSPKSGHDTVSWYQQALGQGPQFIFQYYEEEERQRGNFPDRFSGHQFPNYSSELNVNALLLGDSALYLCASSYRDRGKPQHFGDGTRLSIL.